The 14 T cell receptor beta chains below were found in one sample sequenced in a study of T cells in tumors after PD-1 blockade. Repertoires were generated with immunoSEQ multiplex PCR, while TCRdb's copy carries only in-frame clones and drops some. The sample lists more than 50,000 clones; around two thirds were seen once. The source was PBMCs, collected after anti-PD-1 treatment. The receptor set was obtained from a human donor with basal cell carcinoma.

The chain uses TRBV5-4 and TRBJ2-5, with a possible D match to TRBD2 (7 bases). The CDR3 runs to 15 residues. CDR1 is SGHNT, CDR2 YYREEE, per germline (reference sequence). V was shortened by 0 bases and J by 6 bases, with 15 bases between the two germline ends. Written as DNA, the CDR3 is TGTGCCAGCAGCTTGGATTCGGGGGGCGGGAAGACCCAGTACTTC. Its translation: CASSLDSGGGKTQYF.

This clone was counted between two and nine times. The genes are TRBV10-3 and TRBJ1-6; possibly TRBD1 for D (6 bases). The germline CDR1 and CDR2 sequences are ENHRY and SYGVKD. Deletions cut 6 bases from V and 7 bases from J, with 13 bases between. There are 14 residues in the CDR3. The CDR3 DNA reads TGTGCCATCAGCACGACAGGTTACAATTCACCCCTCCACTTT. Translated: CAISTTGYNSPLHF.

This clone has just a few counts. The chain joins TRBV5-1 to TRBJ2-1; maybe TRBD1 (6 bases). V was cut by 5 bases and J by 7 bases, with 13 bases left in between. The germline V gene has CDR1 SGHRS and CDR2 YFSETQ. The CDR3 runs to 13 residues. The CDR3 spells CASSRVGTNEQFF. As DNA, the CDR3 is TGCGCCAGCAGTAGGGTAGGGACAAATGAGCAGTTCTTC.

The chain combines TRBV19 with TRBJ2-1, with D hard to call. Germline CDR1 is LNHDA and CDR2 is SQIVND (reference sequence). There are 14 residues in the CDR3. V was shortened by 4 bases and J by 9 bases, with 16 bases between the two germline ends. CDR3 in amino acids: CASSTVGGVGEQFF. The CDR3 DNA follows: TGTGCCAGTAGTACTGTCGGCGGCGTGGGTGAGCAGTTCTTC. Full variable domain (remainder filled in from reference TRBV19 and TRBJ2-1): DGGITQSPKYLFRKEGQNVTLSCEQNLNHDAMYWYRQDPGQGLRLIYYSQIVNDFQKGDIAEGYSVSREKKESFPLTVTSAQKNPTAFYLCASSTVGGVGEQFFGPGTRLTVL.

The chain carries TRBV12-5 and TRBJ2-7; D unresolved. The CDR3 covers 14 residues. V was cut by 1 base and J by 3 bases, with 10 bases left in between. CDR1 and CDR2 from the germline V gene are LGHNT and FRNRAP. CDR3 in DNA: TGTGCTAGTGGTTTGGCCGAACACGACTACGAGCAGTACTTC. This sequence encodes CASGLAEHDYEQYF.

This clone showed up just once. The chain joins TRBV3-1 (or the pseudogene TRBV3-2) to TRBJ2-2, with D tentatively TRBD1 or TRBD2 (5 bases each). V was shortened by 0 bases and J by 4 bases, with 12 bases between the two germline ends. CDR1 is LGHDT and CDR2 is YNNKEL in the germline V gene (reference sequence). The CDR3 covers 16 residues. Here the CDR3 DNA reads TGTGCCAGCAGCCAAGAAGCGGCAGGGCCCACCGGGGAGCTGTTTTTT. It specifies CASSQEAAGPTGELFF.

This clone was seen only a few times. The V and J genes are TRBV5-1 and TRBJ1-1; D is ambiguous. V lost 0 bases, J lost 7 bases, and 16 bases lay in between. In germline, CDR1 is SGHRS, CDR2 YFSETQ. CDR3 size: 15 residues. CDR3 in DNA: TGCGCCAGCAGCTTGGGACCGTCGATAAACCTTGAAGCTTTCTTT. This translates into CASSLGPSINLEAFF.

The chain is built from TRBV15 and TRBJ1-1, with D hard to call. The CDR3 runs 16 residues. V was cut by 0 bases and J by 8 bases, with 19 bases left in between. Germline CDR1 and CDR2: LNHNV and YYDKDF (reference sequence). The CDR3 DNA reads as TGTGCCACCAGCAGAGAACTAGACATGGCCGCGGAGGAAGCTTTCTTT. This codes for CATSRELDMAAEEAFF.

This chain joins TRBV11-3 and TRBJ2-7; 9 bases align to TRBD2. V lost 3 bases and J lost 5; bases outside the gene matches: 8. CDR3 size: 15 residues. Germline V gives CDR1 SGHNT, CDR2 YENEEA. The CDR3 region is CASSFSGGPGDEQYF. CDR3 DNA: TGTGCCAGCAGCTTTAGCGGGGGTCCCGGGGACGAGCAGTACTTC.

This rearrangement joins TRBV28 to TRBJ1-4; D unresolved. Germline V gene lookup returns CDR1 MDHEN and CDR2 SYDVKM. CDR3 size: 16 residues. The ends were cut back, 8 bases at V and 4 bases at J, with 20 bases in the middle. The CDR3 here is CASRSRQPGFNEKLFF. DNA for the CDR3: TGTGCCAGCCGCTCCCGGCAACCGGGCTTTAATGAAAAACTGTTTTTT.

DNA of the CDR3: TGTGCCAGCACCCGGGGAGGGGCGCGTAGATCCTACGAGCAGTACTTC. Translation: CASTRGGARRSYEQYF. The rearrangement joins TRBV28 to TRBJ2-7, with TRBD2 identical over 7 bases. V shed 7 bases and J 1 base; nucleotides not matched to a gene: 13. Germline values: CDR1 MDHEN, CDR2 SYDVKM. The CDR3 totals 16 residues.

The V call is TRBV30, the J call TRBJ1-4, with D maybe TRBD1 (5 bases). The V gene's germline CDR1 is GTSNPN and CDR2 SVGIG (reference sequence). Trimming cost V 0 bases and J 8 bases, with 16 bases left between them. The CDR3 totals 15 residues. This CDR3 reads CAWSVQALSFEKLFF. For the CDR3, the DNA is TGTGCCTGGAGTGTACAGGCCCTTTCATTCGAAAAACTGTTTTTT.

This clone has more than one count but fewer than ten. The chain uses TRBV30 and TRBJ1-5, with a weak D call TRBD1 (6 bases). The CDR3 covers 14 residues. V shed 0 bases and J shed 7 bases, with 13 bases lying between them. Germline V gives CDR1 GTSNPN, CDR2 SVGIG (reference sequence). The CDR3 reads CAWSVWGGGQPQHF. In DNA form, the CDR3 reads TGTGCCTGGAGTGTATGGGGGGGCGGACAGCCCCAGCATTTT.

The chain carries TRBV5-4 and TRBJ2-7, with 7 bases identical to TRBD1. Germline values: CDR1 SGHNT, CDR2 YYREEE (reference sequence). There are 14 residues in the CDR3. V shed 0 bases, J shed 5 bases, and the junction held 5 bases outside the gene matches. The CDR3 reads CASSLDRGGNEQYF. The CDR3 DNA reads TGTGCCAGCAGCTTGGACAGGGGTGGAAACGAGCAGTACTTC.